Listed below are T cell receptor beta chains from one sample, sequenced in a study of cytomegalovirus exposure and HLA in healthy donors. Sequenced by immunoSEQ multiplex PCR; TCRdb stores in-frame clones only, minus some. The data hold roughly 200,000 clones, with 70% observed a single time. The sequencing sample was made of PBMCs. The receptors here all came from a man in his forties in good health and CMV-seropositive. Each CDR3 is given with its conserved first and last residue. Clone size is shown for a subset of rows, as once, few, many or a class of expanded clone.

clone size	J gene	V gene	CDR3 protein
.	TRBJ2-3	TRBV4-3	CASSQEQRGGLDTQYF
.	TRBJ2-3	TRBV7-2	CASSLGLDTDTQYF
.	TRBJ2-7	TRBV28	CASSPYSGGPYEQYF
.	TRBJ2-3	TRBV7-2	CASSPHRDRGTDTQYF
.	TRBJ1-1	TRBV18	CASSPAGREGEAFF
.	TRBJ2-1	TRBV10-1	CASSEGAEQFF
once	.	TRBV4-1	CASSPSSGGMSYEQYF
few	TRBJ1-2	TRBV28	CASRSSGGGVRDGYTF
.	TRBJ2-3	TRBV7-6	CASSWGQGTDTQYF
.	TRBJ1-3	TRBV19	CASSMGEGNTIYF
.	TRBJ1-2	TRBV7-2	CASSLRGGNYGYTF
.	TRBJ2-3	TRBV6-1	CACQGRDTSTDTQYF
few	TRBJ2-1	TRBV19	CASSGGLNNEQFF
.	TRBJ1-1	TRBV11-3	CASSFSDRRGTEAFF
.	TRBJ1-4	TRBV2	CASRLGTDYEKLFF
once	TRBJ1-1	TRBV11-2	CASSFGWDGGTEAFF
few	TRBJ1-4	TRBV7-8	CASSSQGAVGEKLFF
.	TRBJ1-3	TRBV4-2	CASSQTGTGNTIYF
.	TRBJ2-7	TRBV10-3	CAISESPPNAGADYEQYF
.	TRBJ1-2	TRBV2	CASSPRTGISNGYTF
.	TRBJ2-3	TRBV5-6	CASSDRHRDTQYF
.	TRBJ1-5	TRBV19	CASTRQGAGSNQPQHF
.	TRBJ1-2	TRBV27	CASSPGQGGYGYTF
few	TRBJ1-2	TRBV4-1	CASSLPIGEGAGGGYTF
.	TRBJ2-1	TRBV10-3	CATRMSGGEQFF
.	TRBJ1-1	TRBV6-5	CASSLTGGGYGFF
.	TRBJ2-5	TRBV4-2	CASSQDIAGAQETQYF
.	TRBJ2-6	TRBV4-2	CASSHAGGAVGANVLTF
.	TRBJ2-3	TRBV7-9	CASSPPTGTPDTQYF
.	TRBJ1-1	TRBV7-9	CASRPGDTEAFF
.	TRBJ2-7	TRBV6-5	CASSYSDSASYEQYF
.	TRBJ1-2	TRBV5-1	CASSQWGTGRFIYGYTF
few	TRBJ2-7	TRBV19	CASRPGTGLHEQYF
.	TRBJ2-3	TRBV10-2	CASSEYPPDTQYF
.	.	TRBV7-9	CASSLGTRGGGDEQYF
.	TRBJ2-7	TRBV5-5	CASSLGSGHGYEQYF
once	TRBJ1-2	TRBV4-1	CASSHSTGGYTF
few	TRBJ2-3	TRBV7-2	CASTTGLAVDTQYF
.	TRBJ1-5	TRBV25-1	CASRRDSAGPQHF
.	TRBJ2-1	TRBV5-1	CASSLMGLFYNEQFF
.	TRBJ1-1	TRBV11-3	CASSQGDTEAFF
.	TRBJ1-1	TRBV18	CASSTSVNTEAFF
.	TRBJ2-1	TRBV9	CASSGQGNSYNEQFF
.	TRBJ2-1	TRBV7-2	CASSLGQNNEQFF
.	TRBJ1-4	TRBV2	CASSAQDRGEKLFF
.	TRBJ2-3	TRBV7-9	CASSFGGTTDTQYF
.	TRBJ2-3	TRBV2	CASSRGQVVTDTQYF
.	TRBJ2-1	TRBV4-1	CASSPAPGLAGVEQFF
.	TRBJ2-5	TRBV5-4	CASSPSQETQYF
few	TRBJ2-7	TRBV6-5	CASRYRGRTYEQYF
.	TRBJ1-1	TRBV5-1	CASSSEGAGGYTEAFF
.	TRBJ2-7	TRBV7-8	CASGLGVSYEQYF
once	TRBJ2-3	TRBV27	CASSWPGQDTDTQYF
.	TRBJ1-5	TRBV7-9	CASSFVGQGFHQPQHF
.	TRBJ1-3	TRBV28	CASSSPGKGASGNTIYF
.	TRBJ2-5	TRBV20-1	CSASQEETQYF
.	TRBJ2-3	TRBV5-1	CASSLVPQLAGGDTQYF
.	TRBJ1-4	TRBV25-1	CASSETGGLEKLFF